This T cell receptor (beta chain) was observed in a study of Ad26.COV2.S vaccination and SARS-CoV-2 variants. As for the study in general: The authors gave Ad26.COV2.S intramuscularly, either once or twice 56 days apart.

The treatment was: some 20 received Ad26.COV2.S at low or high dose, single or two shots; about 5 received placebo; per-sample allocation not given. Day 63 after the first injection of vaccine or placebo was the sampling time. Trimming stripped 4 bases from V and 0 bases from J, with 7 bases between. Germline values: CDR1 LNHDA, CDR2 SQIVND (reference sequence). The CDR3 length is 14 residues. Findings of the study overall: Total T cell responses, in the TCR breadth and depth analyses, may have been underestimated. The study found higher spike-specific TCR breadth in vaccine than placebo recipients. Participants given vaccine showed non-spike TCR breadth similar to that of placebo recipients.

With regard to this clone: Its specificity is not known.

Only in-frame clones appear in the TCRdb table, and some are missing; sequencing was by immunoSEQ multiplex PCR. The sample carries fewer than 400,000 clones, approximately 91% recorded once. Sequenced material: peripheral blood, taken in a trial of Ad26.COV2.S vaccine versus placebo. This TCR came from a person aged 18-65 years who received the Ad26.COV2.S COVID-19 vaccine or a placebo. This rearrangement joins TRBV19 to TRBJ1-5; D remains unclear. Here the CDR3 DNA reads TGTGCCAGTAGTAGAAGATATAGCAATCAGCCCCAGCATTTT. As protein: CASSRRYSNQPQHF.